The rows below give T cell receptor beta chains drawn from one sample of a study of blood T cell repertoires in COVID-19. Some clones are missing from TCRdb's copy, which holds only in-frame ones; the method was immunoSEQ multiplex PCR. The sample yields under 200,000 clones, 79% seen once. The sequenced sample was peripheral blood. These receptors all stem from a woman in her sixties with COVID-19, enrolled during active disease. Each CDR3 is given with its conserved first and last residue. A clone size is listed for some rows: how often the clone was seen (once, few, many), or a class if it is expanded.

abundance | j_gene | v_gene | CDR3aa
. | TRBJ2-7 | TRBV29-1 | CSAPLVWTAPYEQYF
. | TRBJ2-3 | TRBV7-2 | CASSLVTGGADTQYF
. | TRBJ2-7 | TRBV11-2 | CASSLDRGSYEQYF
. | TRBJ2-1 | TRBV11-2 | CASSLQRLDGEQFF
. | TRBJ1-5 | TRBV6-5 | CASRPRENQPQHF
. | TRBJ1-4 | TRBV5-1 | CASSLVGGAVDEKLFF
. | TRBJ2-7 | TRBV7-2 | CASSLVAGSYEQYF
. | TRBJ1-2 | TRBV6-5 | CASGGQDKNGYTF
. | TRBJ1-4 | TRBV5-5 | CASSPMGGNEKLFF
. | TRBJ1-5 | TRBV6-2/TRBV6-3 | CASSYNRYQPQHF
. | TRBJ2-3 | TRBV9 | CASSPDRFRTSGTDTQYF
once | TRBJ1-5 | TRBV7-3 | CASSFHRHSNQPQHF
. | TRBJ2-5 | TRBV14 | CASSQGARSETQYF
once | TRBJ2-7 | TRBV7-6 | CASSQLGGDHSSEQYF
. | TRBJ1-6 | TRBV5-1 | CASSLDPQTGNSPLHF
few | TRBJ2-1 | TRBV7-8 | CASSFMTSGGYNEQFF
. | TRBJ2-1 | TRBV6-5 | CASGPAGISYNEQFF
once | TRBJ2-5 | TRBV21-1 | CAPKPYRARETQYF
. | TRBJ2-7 | TRBV10-3 | CATTTGGAYEQYF
. | TRBJ1-1 | TRBV10-2 | CASSPRSTEAFF
. | TRBJ2-7 | TRBV7-9 | CASSTSGRNYEQYF
many | TRBJ2-5 | TRBV28 | CASSPLGAETQYF
. | TRBJ2-1 | TRBV4-3 | CASSLYSPSSGRAGRDEQFF
. | TRBJ1-1 | TRBV29-1 | CAGRTAEAFF
. | TRBJ2-3 | TRBV11-1 | CASRQGLWDTDTQYF
. | TRBJ1-5 | TRBV19 | CASSGLEAARGAQHF
. | TRBJ1-6 | TRBV3-1/TRBV3-2 | CASSQDRGSSSPLHF
once | TRBJ2-5 | TRBV28 | CNPISPSGREETQYF
. | TRBJ2-2 | TRBV4-2 | CASSQEWLVNTGELFF
. | TRBJ1-6 | TRBV10-3 | CAISVSNNSPLHF
. | TRBJ2-3 | TRBV4-3 | CASSQVGGPSTQYF
. | TRBJ1-2 | TRBV5-1 | CASSPVEAVYGYTF
. | TRBJ2-2 | TRBV6-5 | CASSLQGANTGELFF
. | TRBJ1-3 | TRBV28 | CASTSGQGRGNTIYF
medium-sized | TRBJ2-5 | TRBV4-2 | CASSQDLGRLGETQYF
. | TRBJ2-5 | TRBV30 | CAWSVHRVKQETQYF
. | TRBJ2-1 | TRBV5-1 | CASSSPGSGIFHNEQFF
. | TRBJ2-5 | TRBV5-1 | CASSSRTGGETQYF
. | TRBJ1-2 | TRBV3-1/TRBV3-2 | CASSQGENYGYTF
. | TRBJ2-5 | TRBV11-3 | CASSQSSGGTQETQYF
once | TRBJ2-3 | TRBV11-1 | CASSWARGSGDTQYF
. | TRBJ1-2 | TRBV19 | CASSMVQQGFGYTF